The rows below give T cell receptor beta chains drawn from one sample of a study of blood T cell repertoires in COVID-19. Using immunoSEQ multiplex PCR, the repertoire was profiled, and TCRdb retains in-frame clones only, with some absent. Of 120,000 to 150,000 clones listed, 76% were seen once; the top ten hold roughly 4.5%. What was sequenced was peripheral blood. The receptor set was obtained from a man in his 60s with acute or convalescent COVID-19. CDR3s include the opening cysteine and the closing phenylalanine or tryptophan. The order of the fields is D gene, clone size, J gene, V gene, CDR3 DNA, CDR3 protein. The D gene is left open where the match is weak. Clone size is shown for a subset of rows, as once, few, many or a class of expanded clone.

TRBD1 | . | TRBJ2-3 | TRBV28 | TGTGCCAGCAGCTACGGACAGGGGGCTTTCACAGATACGCAGTATTTT | CASSYGQGAFTDTQYF
. | . | TRBJ2-6 | TRBV9 | TGTGCCAGCAGCCCAACCCAGCCCCGCAGGGGTCCCTCTATTAGCTCTGGGGCCAACGTCCTGACTTTC | CASSPTQPRRGPSISSGANVLTF
TRBD1 | . | TRBJ2-7 | TRBV7-9 | TGTGCCAGCAGCTTGGGACAGGCGGGGACATACGAGCAGTACTTC | CASSLGQAGTYEQYF
. | few | TRBJ1-4 | TRBV6-6 | TGTGCCAGCACTCCTAATGAAAAACTGTTTTTT | CASTPNEKLFF
. | . | TRBJ2-7 | TRBV29-1 | TGCAGCGTTGAGAATACTTACGAGCAGTACTTC | CSVENTYEQYF
TRBD1 | . | TRBJ1-1 | TRBV28 | TGTGCCAGCAGTTTCTACAGGGGACTGAACACTGAAGCTTTCTTT | CASSFYRGLNTEAFF
TRBD1 | . | TRBJ1-1 | TRBV5-1 | TGCGCCAGCAGCCTAGGACAGGGAGGCACTGAAGCTTTCTTT | CASSLGQGGTEAFF
. | . | TRBJ1-2 | TRBV4-2 | TGTGCCAGCAGCCAAGACTTCAGACCTCAGGGTTGGAAAAACTATGGCTACACCTTC | CASSQDFRPQGWKNYGYTF
. | . | TRBJ2-7 | TRBV28 | TGTGCCAGCAGCTACAGGGACTCCTACGAGCAGTACTTC | CASSYRDSYEQYF
TRBD1 | . | TRBJ2-5 | TRBV5-6 | TGTGCCAGCAGGGGCAGGGGGCTAGGAGAGACCCAGTACTTC | CASRGRGLGETQYF
. | . | TRBJ1-1 | TRBV4-1 | TGCGCCAGCAGCCGAGCCGGTAATCTTAACACTGAAGCTTTCTTT | CASSRAGNLNTEAFF
. | . | TRBJ2-1 | TRBV30 | TGTGCCTGGAAGCAGCGGGCGGGTCGAGGGGAGCAGTTCTTC | CAWKQRAGRGEQFF
. | once | TRBJ1-4 | TRBV9 | TGTGCCAGCAGCGCGGGGGGAACAGGGAGCGAAAAACTGTTTTTT | CASSAGGTGSEKLFF
. | few | TRBJ2-7 | TRBV28 | TGTGCCAGCAGTTCTACAGGGCACCGAACCTACGAGCAGTACTTC | CASSSTGHRTYEQYF
. | . | TRBJ2-7 | TRBV11-2 | TGTGCCAGCAGCTTCGGAGGGGCGAGGGAGCAGTACTTC | CASSFGGAREQYF
TRBD2 | . | TRBJ2-3 | TRBV29-1 | TGCAGCGTTGATGCAGCGGGAGGGGCGTCAGATACGCAGTATTTT | CSVDAAGGASDTQYF
. | . | TRBJ1-2 | TRBV15 | TGTGCCACCAGCAGAGATAGGGGAGGGAAGGGCTATGGCTACACCTTC | CATSRDRGGKGYGYTF
TRBD2 | . | TRBJ2-7 | TRBV30 | TGTGCCTGGAGTCTGGGACTAGCGGCCTACGAGCAGTACTTC | CAWSLGLAAYEQYF
TRBD1 | . | TRBJ1-6 | TRBV6-1 | TGTGCCAGCAGTGACCAGGACAGGGCCAATTCACCCCTCCACTTT | CASSDQDRANSPLHF
. | few | TRBJ2-7 | TRBV27 | TGTGCCAGCAGTTTAGGGCGGGCCTACGAGCAGTACTTC | CASSLGRAYEQYF
. | few | TRBJ1-1 | TRBV6-1 | TGTGCCAGCAGTGAAGGGGGCGCGAACACTGAAGCTTTCTTT | CASSEGGANTEAFF
TRBD1 | . | TRBJ2-1 | TRBV19 | TGTGCCAGTAGTATAGGGTGGGACAGCTACAATGAGCAGTTCTTC | CASSIGWDSYNEQFF
. | . | TRBJ2-1 | TRBV23-1 | TGCGCCAGCAGTCAGTGTGGGGAGGATGAGCAGTTCTTC | CASSQCGEDEQFF
TRBD1 | . | TRBJ2-1 | TRBV5-1 | TGCGCCAGCAGCTTGGGACAGGGGGCGCACCCCTACAATGAGCAGTTCTTC | CASSLGQGAHPYNEQFF
TRBD1 | . | TRBJ1-6 | TRBV5-8 | TGTGCCAGCAGCTTTGGACAGGGTAATTCACCCCTCCACTTT | CASSFGQGNSPLHF
. | few | TRBJ1-1 | TRBV6-5 | TGTGCCAGCAGCTATAAGGACAGTGAAGCTTTCTTT | CASSYKDSEAFF
TRBD2 | . | TRBJ2-7 | TRBV7-8 | TGTGCCAGCACCCAAAGCGGGAGGGCCTCCTACGAGCAGTACTTC | CASTQSGRASYEQYF
. | few | TRBJ1-1 | TRBV30 | TGTGCCTGGAGTGAAGAACTCGCTGAAGCTTTCTTT | CAWSEELAEAFF
. | . | TRBJ1-1 | TRBV11-1 | TGTGCCAGCAGCTTAGAGGGCCGGGGATTCACTGAAGCTTTCTTT | CASSLEGRGFTEAFF
TRBD1 | . | TRBJ2-7 | TRBV29-1 | TGCAGCGTTGGAGAGGGTTCGGGACAGGGGGCAAGGGAGCAGTACTTC | CSVGEGSGQGAREQYF
. | few | TRBJ1-2 | TRBV7-8 | TGTGCCAGCAGCTCCAGACAGGACTATGGCTACACCTTC | CASSSRQDYGYTF
TRBD2 | . | TRBJ2-1 | TRBV30 | TGTGCCTGGAACCCGGGACTAGCGGGAGTTGGAGAGCAGTTCTTC | CAWNPGLAGVGEQFF
TRBD1 | . | TRBJ1-2 | TRBV9 | TGTGCCAGCAGCCCCTCGACAGGGGCTATAGGCTACACCTTC | CASSPSTGAIGYTF
TRBD2 | . | TRBJ2-7 | TRBV2 | TGTGCCAGCAGTGTGGCGGGAGTGCGAGAGCAGTACTTC | CASSVAGVREQYF
TRBD1 | . | TRBJ2-1 | TRBV27 | TGTGCCAGCAGTTCTGGACAGGTTTACAATGAGCAGTTCTTC | CASSSGQVYNEQFF
TRBD1 | . | TRBJ1-4 | TRBV6-5 | TGTGCCAGCAGACCGGGACAGAATGAAAAACTGTTTTTT | CASRPGQNEKLFF
. | . | TRBJ2-7 | TRBV2 | TGTGCCAGCAGTGGAGGGATGTGGGTCCGGGATGGATCCTACGAGCAGTACTTC | CASSGGMWVRDGSYEQYF
TRBD1 | . | TRBJ2-2 | TRBV5-6 | TGTGCCAGCAGCCTCGGGACAGGACCGGGGGAGCTGTTTTTT | CASSLGTGPGELFF
. | . | TRBJ2-2 | TRBV28 | TGTGCCAGCAGTTTACATCCAATCCCGAACACCGGGGAGCTGTTTTTT | CASSLHPIPNTGELFF
. | . | TRBJ1-4 | TRBV18 | TGTGCCAGCTCAGGACCGACAGGACGTAATGAAAAACTGTTTTTT | CASSGPTGRNEKLFF
. | . | TRBJ2-3 | TRBV19 | TGTGCCACCCGAGGTCTTGGGACAGATACGCAGTATTTT | CATRGLGTDTQYF
. | . | TRBJ2-6 | TRBV5-8 | TGTGCCAGCAGCTTGCACCAGGTTAGCTCTGGGGCCAACGTCCTGACTTTC | CASSLHQVSSGANVLTF
. | once | TRBJ2-5 | TRBV12-3/TRBV12-4 | TGTGCCAGCAGTCCAGAGAGGGAGACCCAGTACTTC | CASSPERETQYF
. | once | TRBJ1-5 | TRBV19 | TGTGCCAGTAGGATCGGGAGGTACAATCAGCCCCAGCATTTT | CASRIGRYNQPQHF
. | . | TRBJ1-3 | TRBV28 | TGTGCCAGCAGTTTATATGCGGGGTTTGGAAACACCATATATTTT | CASSLYAGFGNTIYF
TRBD1 | few | TRBJ1-2 | TRBV11-2 | TGTGCCAGCAGCGAGGGACAGGGGGTTCTCTATGGCTACACCTTC | CASSEGQGVLYGYTF
TRBD1 | . | TRBJ1-3 | TRBV29-1 | TGCAGCGTTGAATCCCGGGACAGGGGTGGAAACACCATATATTTT | CSVESRDRGGNTIYF
. | . | TRBJ2-5 | TRBV3-1/TRBV3-2 | TGTGCCAGCAGCCCCGTAGCAGTCCAAGAGACCCAGTACTTC | CASSPVAVQETQYF
. | . | TRBJ2-1 | TRBV30 | TGTGCCTGGAGTAAAGGTATGAGGAATGAGCAGTTCTTC | CAWSKGMRNEQFF
. | . | TRBJ2-7 | TRBV4-1 | TGCGCCAGCAGCTTCGGACCCGGGGGCGAGCAGTACTTC | CASSFGPGGEQYF
. | once | TRBJ1-5 | TRBV5-1 | TGCGCCAGCAGCCGAGACCCAATGGGCAATAGCAATCAGCCCCAGCATTTT | CASSRDPMGNSNQPQHF
. | many | TRBJ1-1 | TRBV5-6 | TGTGCCAGCAGCTCCTTGACAGCGAACACTGAAGCTTTCTTT | CASSSLTANTEAFF
TRBD2 | . | TRBJ2-2 | TRBV5-6 | TGTGCCAGCAGCTTGGCACAAACGGGAGGGGTCGGGGAGCTGTTTTTT | CASSLAQTGGVGELFF
. | . | TRBJ1-5 | TRBV4-1 | TGCGCCAGCAGCCAAGATTTTTCGGGGGTCCAGCCCCAGCATTTT | CASSQDFSGVQPQHF
TRBD2 | . | TRBJ2-3 | TRBV5-1 | TGCGCCAGCAGCTTGGGACTAGCGGGAGCGGGTGATACGCAGTATTTT | CASSLGLAGAGDTQYF